The entry that follows covers one TCR beta chain sequence. No antigen is known for it. Per-base quality was not reported, and no clone a single base away is much larger than it. The CDR3 sequence holds 19 residues, the cysteine and phenylalanine included. CDR3 DNA only is kept here, 57 bases in frame from base 1. Reading the germline V gene gives CDR1 SGHAT and CDR2 FQNNGV. V has 4 bases trimmed and J has 5 bases trimmed; junction bases matching no gene number 19. This entry is derived from a study of PD-1 blockade in mismatch repair-deficient tumors (dated by TCRdb to about 2017). Background for the entire study: The trial enrolled just over 85 consecutive patients with roughly 13 mismatch repair-deficient cancer types between 2013 and late 2016, all previously treated and progressing. Deep sequencing of TCR CDR3 regions was used to track tumor-associated T cell clones in peripheral blood of patients responding to PD-1 blockade. The full study reports these points: Clones residing in the tumor, which were often undetectable in blood before treatment, expanded quickly after pembrolizumab and then contracted, generally before radiologic responses.

Receptor libraries were prepared by the immunoSEQ multiplex PCR assay. Not all clones reach the TCRdb copy of this immuneACCESS table, which keeps in-frame sequences only. Checked studies attribute under half of the gap to unresolved V genes and leave the rest unexplained. The sample profile shows roughly 120,000 clones; 70% to 80% of them were found once. The ten most abundant clones make up about 4.5% of the sample. Mismatch repair deficiency was established in every enrolled patient by polymerase chain reaction or immunohistochemistry. TCR sequencing was carried out for three patients who responded to pembrolizumab therapy. In the phase II trial, pembrolizumab PD-1 blockade was tested prospectively in advanced mismatch repair-deficient cancers, no matter which tissue of origin the cancers came from. Peripheral blood T cell samples were collected serially, before PD-1 blockade began and at several time points afterward. Blood sampling times were reported as weeks after the first pembrolizumab dose.

This receptor was identified in an adult with mismatch repair-deficient cancer. The sequence links TRBV11-2 to TRBJ2-5, with TRBD2 matching 10 junction bases. The sample here was peripheral blood, taken roughly 60 weeks after starting pembrolizumab. The CDR3 is CASSSSLTGAGGPGETQYF. In nucleotides, the sequence is TGTGCCAGCAGCTCCTCCCTTACCGGAGCGGGAGGGCCGGGGGAGACCCAGTACTTC.